This passage covers 18 T cell receptor beta chains from one sample sequenced in a study of T cells in localized non-small cell lung cancer. Here immunoSEQ multiplex PCR was the method, and the copy in TCRdb shows in-frame clones only, minus some. Among 20,000 to 25,000 clones, over 80% were seen once, and the ten largest hold approximately 12%. The material was PBMCs, obtained before any cancer treatment. All receptors come from a man aged 35 to 69 with stage II squamous cell lung carcinoma.

V and J are TRBV9 and TRBJ1-1, with 7 bases identical to TRBD1. The V segment lost 0 bases and the J segment 6 bases; nucleotides outside the gene matches: 14. Germline V gives CDR1 SGDLS, CDR2 YYNGEE. The CDR3 loop spans 17 amino acids. The CDR3 DNA sequence: TGTGCCAGCAGCGTAGGTCTCAGGGGGACAGATAAGTCTGAAGCTTTCTTT. Protein: CASSVGLRGTDKSEAFF.

The chain carries TRBV28 and TRBJ2-7, with D maybe TRBD1 (5 bases). This CDR3 is built from 14 residues. Germline V CDR1 and CDR2: MDHEN, SYDVKM. V dropped 6 bases and J dropped 4 bases, with 16 bases sitting between them. CDR3 sequence: CASSHVGRGYEQYF. CDR3 nucleotide sequence: TGTGCCAGCAGCCACGTTGGTAGGGGATACGAGCAGTACTTC.

V gene TRBV15 combines with J gene TRBJ1-2; D uncertain. Trimming removed 5 bases at V and 6 bases at J, with 10 bases between. The germline CDR1 and CDR2 sequences are LNHNV and YYDKDF (reference sequence). CDR3 length: 12 residues. CDR3 in DNA: TGTGCCACCAGCCCCGGCGGGGATGGCTACACCTTC. This translates into CATSPGGDGYTF.

J is TRBJ2-2 and V is TRBV9; D could derive from TRBD1 or TRBD2 (6 bases each). Germline CDR1 SGDLS, CDR2 YYNGEE. The CDR3 runs to 16 residues. V shed 4 bases and J shed 6 bases, with 19 bases lying between them. The CDR3 DNA follows: TGTGCCAGCAGCACGGGACTGGGGGCCGGGTCCGGGGAGCTGTTTTTT. Translated: CASSTGLGAGSGELFF. Drawing the rest from reference TRBV9 and TRBJ2-2, the complete variable domain is DSGVTQTPKHLITATGQRVTLRCSPRSGDLSVYWYQQSLDQGLQFLIQYYNGEERAKGNILERFSAQQFPDLHSELNLSSLELGDSALYFCASSTGLGAGSGELFFGEGSRLTVL.

J is TRBJ2-7 and V is TRBV11-2; maybe TRBD2 (6 bases). This CDR3 contains 11 residues. The V gene lost 4 bases and the J gene lost 6 bases, with 7 bases spanning the gap. Germline CDR1 is SGHAT and CDR2 is FQNNGV. The CDR3 DNA sequence: TGTGCCAGCAGCTCCGGGGGCGAGCAGTACTTC. This translates into CASSSGGEQYF.

This clone has a handful of counts. In DNA form, the CDR3 reads TGCAGCGTTCGGGAGTTGGATCAGCCCCAGCATTTT. This encodes CSVRELDQPQHF. The genes are TRBV29-1 and TRBJ1-5, with no clear D. Trimming cost V 5 bases and J 5 bases, with 10 bases left between them. Germline assignment: CDR1 SQVTM and CDR2 ANQGSEA. This CDR3 spans 12 amino acids.

The J gene is TRBJ2-7, the V gene TRBV7-9; weak D call: TRBD2 (6 bases). The germline V gene encodes CDR1 SEHNR and CDR2 FQNEAQ (reference sequence). V shed 7 bases and J shed 6 bases, with 22 bases lying between them. The CDR3 runs 15 residues. CDR3 sequence reads: CASMAGRGSEFEQYF. CDR3 sequence (DNA): TGTGCCAGCATGGCCGGTCGGGGGTCGGAATTCGAGCAGTACTTC.

This chain uses TRBV6-5 with TRBJ2-7; no reliable D call. V was trimmed by 0 bases and J by 2 bases, leaving 11 bases between them. CDR1 and CDR2 from the germline V gene are MNHEY and SVGAGI. This CDR3 region has 15 residues. The CDR3 region has the DNA TGTGCCAGCAGTTACTCTCGGTCCGGAACCTACGAGCAGTACTTC. Translation: CASSYSRSGTYEQYF.

V gene TRBV7-9 combines with J gene TRBJ1-4; D is unclear. Germline V CDR1 and CDR2: SEHNR, FQNEAQ (reference sequence). Trimming stripped 6 bases from V and 2 bases from J, with 10 bases between. This CDR3 contains 14 residues. CDR3 amino acids: CASSAKTTNEKLFF. The CDR3 coding sequence is TGTGCCAGCAGTGCAAAAACTACTAATGAAAAACTGTTTTTT.

This clone was observed once. The chain employs TRBV30 and TRBJ1-2; D uncertain. CDR1 is GTSNPN and CDR2 is SVGIG in the germline V gene (reference sequence). CDR3 length: 12 amino acids. The V end lost 0 bases, the J end lost 7 bases, and 9 bases lay between the germline ends. CDR3 sequence (DNA): TGTGCCTGGAGTGTTTCACGAGTTGGCTACACCTTC. It is translated as CAWSVSRVGYTF.

The chain links TRBV6-1 to TRBJ2-3; the D call may be TRBD1 or TRBD2 (5 bases each). CDR1 and CDR2 from the germline V gene are MNHNS and SASEGT. The V end lost 7 bases, the J end lost 0 bases, and 11 bases lay between the germline ends. The CDR3 spans 14 residues. The CDR3: CASNRGLSTDTQYF. The CDR3 DNA reads as TGTGCCAGCAACCGGGGCCTAAGCACAGATACGCAGTATTTT.

This chain joins TRBV7-2 and TRBJ1-5, with D possibly being TRBD1 (5 bases). The CDR3 spans 13 residues. The germline V and J ends were trimmed by 1 base and 9 bases, with 10 bases remaining between them. Germline V gene sequence: CDR1 SGHTA, CDR2 FQGNSA. CDR3 DNA: TGTGCCAGCAGCTTAGAGGGGTACGGGCCCCAGCATTTT. Amino acid sequence: CASSLEGYGPQHF.

This chain connects TRBV4-1 to TRBJ1-2; D remains unclear. CDR1 is MGHRA and CDR2 is YSYEKL in the germline V gene. Trimming took off 0 bases at V and 0 bases at J, with 8 bases between the two ends. CDR3 length: 15 residues. In DNA form, the CDR3 reads TGCGCCAGCAGCCAAGATCCGAGTACTAACTATGGCTACACCTTC. It is translated as CASSQDPSTNYGYTF.

The chain carries TRBV19 and TRBJ1-4, with D tentatively TRBD1 (5 bases). The germline V gene encodes CDR1 LNHDA and CDR2 SQIVND (reference sequence). V lost 1 base and J lost 7, with 10 bases in between. This CDR3 has 14 amino acids. The CDR3 DNA is TGTGCCAGTAGTATAGGGCAGGGTGGTGAAAAACTGTTTTTT. Its protein is CASSIGQGGEKLFF.

This chain joins TRBV11-3 and TRBJ2-5, with D hard to call. This CDR3 has 15 amino acids. Germline values: CDR1 SGHNT, CDR2 YENEEA. V was clipped by 4 bases and J by 6 bases, with 18 bases between them. In DNA, the CDR3 is TGTGCCAGCAGCTCACGGACGGTAGATCTTAAGACCCAGTACTTC. Encoded protein: CASSSRTVDLKTQYF. The entire variable domain, with the rest obtained from reference TRBV11-3 and TRBJ2-5, is as follows: EAGVVQSPRYKIIEKKQPVAFWCNPISGHNTLYWYLQNLGQGPELLIRYENEEAVDDSQLPKDRFSAERLKGVDSTLKIQPAELGDSAVYLCASSSRTVDLKTQYFGPGTRLLVL.

The J gene is TRBJ2-1, the V gene TRBV6-6; D might be TRBD1 (6 bases). CDR3 length: 15 amino acids. CDR1 MNHNY and CDR2 SVGAGI come from the germline V gene (reference sequence). Between the trimmed V and J ends, which lost 7 bases and 7 bases, there was a span of 20 bases. CDR3 in amino acids: CASINRGTFENEQFF. The CDR3, as DNA: TGTGCCAGCATTAATAGGGGGACATTTGAGAATGAGCAGTTCTTC.

The J gene is TRBJ2-7, the V gene TRBV5-5; maybe TRBD2 (7 bases). Germline V gives CDR1 SGHKS, CDR2 YYEKEE (reference sequence). CDR3 length: 16 amino acids. Trimming pared 4 bases from V and 1 base from J, leaving 18 bases between. CDR3 sequence (DNA): TGTGCCAGCAGCGACCGTTACCGGGGGGCGTCCTACGAGCAGTACTTC. It translates to CASSDRYRGASYEQYF.

The sample holds one count of this clone. The chain combines TRBV7-2 with TRBJ1-1; D remains unclear. CDR3 size: 13 residues. The V gene's germline CDR1 is SGHTA and CDR2 FQGNSA. V lost 3 bases to trimming and J lost 4 bases, with 9 bases between them. The CDR3 sequence is CASSFFPTTEAFF. CDR3 nucleotides: TGTGCCAGCAGCTTCTTTCCGACCACTGAAGCTTTCTTT.